This TCR beta chain is drawn from a study of T-cell memory formation after mild COVID-19. Turning to the study itself: Most TCR clusters belonged to a single donor. Findings of the study overall: Clonal second-wave expansions that peaked on day 37 had unconfirmed SARS-CoV-2 specificity.

V was pared by 5 bases and J by 6 bases, with 11 bases between. CDR3 length equals 13 residues. The 5'RACE method, run with constant-segment primers, produced TCR alpha and TCR beta cDNA libraries (carrying sample barcodes and UMIs). TCRdb re-called the 5' RACE reads through MiXCR, storing one row per CDR3 protein. This sample carries hundreds of thousands of distinct CDR3 sequences, about 20% of them seen once, and the ten largest clones take approximately 8.4%. Concerning this clonotype itself: The antigen remains undetermined.

This TCR was recovered from an adult woman who had mild COVID-19 (a few samples of this study predate the infection). Cell type and time point are not known. The specimen sequenced was PBMCs or a T cell subset sorted from them (not recorded which). The V call is TRBV12-3 or TRBV12-4, the J call TRBJ1-5; unclear D gene. CDR3 amino acids: CASSPVGFQPQHF. The CDR3 DNA reads as TGTGCCAGCAGTCCAGTGGGATTTCAGCCCCAGCATTTT.